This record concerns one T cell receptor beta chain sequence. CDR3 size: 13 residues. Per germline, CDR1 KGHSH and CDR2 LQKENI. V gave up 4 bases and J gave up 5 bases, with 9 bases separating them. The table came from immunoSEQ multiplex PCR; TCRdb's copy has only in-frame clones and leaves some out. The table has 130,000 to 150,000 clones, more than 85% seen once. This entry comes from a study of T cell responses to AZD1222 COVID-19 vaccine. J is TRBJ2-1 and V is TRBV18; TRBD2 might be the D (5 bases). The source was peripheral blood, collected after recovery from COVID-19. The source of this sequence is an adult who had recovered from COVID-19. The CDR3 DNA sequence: TGTGCCAGCTCACAGACTACCAACAATGAGCAGTTCTTC. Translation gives CASSQTTNNEQFF.